This T cell receptor (beta chain) was captured by sequencing in a study of response to subunit inactivated influenza vaccine. Germline assignment: CDR1 DFQATT and CDR2 SNEGSKA (reference sequence). This CDR3 region has 14 residues. V lost 5 bases to trimming and J lost 3 bases; unmatched junction nucleotides: 6. TCRdb reprocessed the RT-PCR reads with MiXCR, giving one entry per CDR3 protein. This table has 490,000 or so distinct CDR3 sequences, around 8% appearing once. The clonotype was recovered from a man between 50 and 75 years old who received an inactivated influenza vaccine. This specimen consisted of PBMCs from blood, obtained roughly 24 months after vaccination. The chain carries TRBV20-1 and TRBJ2-1, with TRBD2 identical over 8 bases. CDR3 DNA: TGCAGTGCTGCCCGTAGCGGGAACTACAATGAGCAGTTCTTC. Amino acids: CSAARSGNYNEQFF.